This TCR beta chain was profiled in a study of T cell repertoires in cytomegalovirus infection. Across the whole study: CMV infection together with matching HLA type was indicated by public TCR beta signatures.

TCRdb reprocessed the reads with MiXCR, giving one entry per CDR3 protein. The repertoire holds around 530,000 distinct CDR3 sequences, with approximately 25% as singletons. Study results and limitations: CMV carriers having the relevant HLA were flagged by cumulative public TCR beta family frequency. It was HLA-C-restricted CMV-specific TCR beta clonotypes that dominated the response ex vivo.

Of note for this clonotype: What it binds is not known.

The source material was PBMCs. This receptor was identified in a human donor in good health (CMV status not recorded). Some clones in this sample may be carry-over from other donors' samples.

This chain's CDR3 is CASSSGDRPFYTF. CDR3 in DNA: TGTGCCAGCAGCTCGGGGGACAGGCCCTTCTACACCTTC. The chain is built from TRBV7-2 and TRBJ1-2; 8 bases match TRBD1. The CDR3 totals 13 residues. The V and J ends lost 4 bases and 10 bases, in that order; junction bases with no gene match: 8. Germline CDR1 and CDR2: SGHTA and FQGNSA.